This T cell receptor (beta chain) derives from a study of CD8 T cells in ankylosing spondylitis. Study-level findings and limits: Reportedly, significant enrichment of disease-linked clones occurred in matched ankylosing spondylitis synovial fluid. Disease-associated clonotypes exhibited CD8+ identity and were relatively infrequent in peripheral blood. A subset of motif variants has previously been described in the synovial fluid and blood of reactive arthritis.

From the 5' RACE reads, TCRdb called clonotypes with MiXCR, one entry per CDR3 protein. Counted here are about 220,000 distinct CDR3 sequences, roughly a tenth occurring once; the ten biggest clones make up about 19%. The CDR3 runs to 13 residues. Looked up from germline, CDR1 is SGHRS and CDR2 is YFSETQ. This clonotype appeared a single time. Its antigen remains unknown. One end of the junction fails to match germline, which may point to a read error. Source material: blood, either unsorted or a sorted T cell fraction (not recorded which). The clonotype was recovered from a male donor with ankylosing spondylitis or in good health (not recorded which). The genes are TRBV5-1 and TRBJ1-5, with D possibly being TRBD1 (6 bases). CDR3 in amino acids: CARSPGAGQPQHF. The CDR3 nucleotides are TGCGCCCGCAGTCCGGGGGCCGGGCAGCCCCAGCATTTT.